A single sample gave rise to the 13 T cell receptor beta chains below, sequenced in a study of T cell clonality in common variable immunodeficiency. TCRdb keeps only in-frame clones here, not all; method: immunoSEQ multiplex PCR. The sample includes 50,000 to 65,000 clones, none of them occurring once. The material sequenced was peripheral blood mononuclear cells. These receptors all stem from a person aged 18 to 75 in good health.

At least ten counts were recorded for this clone. The read terminates 3 residues ahead of where the CDR3 ends, so the germline J gene completes it. The chain is built from TRBV5-6 and TRBJ2-3; D not certain. This CDR3 has 11 amino acids. Trimming pared 4 bases from V and 7 bases from J, leaving 7 bases between. CDR1 is SGHDT, CDR2 YYEEEE, per germline. CDR3 DNA (partial): TGTGCCAGCAGCCTTCTAAATACG. This gives the protein CASSLLNT. The full CDR3 protein is CASSLLNTQYF.

This clone was counted at least ten times. The read halts 3 residues ahead of the CDR3 end, with the missing end drawn from the germline J gene. The J gene is TRBJ1-5, the V gene TRBV20-1; D possibly corresponds to TRBD1 (5 bases). The germline V and J ends were trimmed by 3 bases and 5 bases, with 17 bases remaining between them. Germline CDR1 DFQATT, CDR2 SNEGSKA (reference sequence). The CDR3 has 15 residues. The sequenced CDR3 bases are TGCAGTGCTAGTGGGTTTCGACAGAACTATCAGCCC. Translating gives CSASGFRQNYQP. The whole CDR3 protein is CSASGFRQNYQPQHF.

Many counts were recorded for this clone. The read gets to within 3 residues of the CDR3 end, and the germline J gene fills in the rest. The genes are TRBV30 and TRBJ1-1; unclear D gene. Germline assignment: CDR1 GTSNPN and CDR2 SVGIG (reference sequence). Trimming pared 4 bases from V and 1 base from J, leaving 7 bases between. The CDR3 consists of 12 residues. CDR3 loop: CAWNEGNTEAFF. Incomplete CDR3 DNA: TGTGCCTGGAATGAGGGGAACACTGAA.

Ten or more counts support this clone. The DNA ends 3 residues before the CDR3 does, and the rest of the CDR3 is filled in from the germline J gene. The rearrangement uses TRBV14 and TRBJ1-1, with D unclear. The V end was cut by 1 base, the J end by 2 bases, with 20 bases between. The CDR3 runs to 18 residues. Germline values: CDR1 SGHDN, CDR2 FVKESK. The CDR3 sequence is CASSQVHRIKQLNTEAFF. Partial CDR3 DNA: TGTGCCAGCAGCCAAGTGCATCGAATTAAACAGTTAAACACTGAA.

This clone was recorded at least ten times. The DNA ends 3 residues before the CDR3 does, and the rest of the CDR3 is filled in from the germline J gene. This chain uses TRBV6-1 with TRBJ1-5; D is unresolved. The CDR3 extends over 13 amino acids. The V and J ends lost 2 bases and 7 bases respectively, with 9 bases between them. The germline gives CDR1 MNHNS, CDR2 SASEGT. CDR3 region: CASSEFSGQPQHF. The part of the CDR3 DNA that was read is TGTGCCAGCAGTGAATTCTCAGGACAGCCC.

This clone was observed many times. Partial CDR3 DNA: TGTGCCAGCAGTTACTCGCCCGACAGAGTGAACACTGAA. Amino acids: CASSYSPDRVNTE. The CDR3 in full is CASSYSPDRVNTEAFF. This chain joins TRBV6-2 or TRBV6-3 and TRBJ1-1, with D perhaps matching TRBD1 (5 bases). The missing CDR3 end, 3 residues past where the read stops, is filled in from the germline J gene. CDR1 is MNHEY, CDR2 SVGEGT, per germline. The V gene lost 0 bases and the J gene lost 0 bases, with 11 bases spanning the gap. The CDR3 length is 16 residues.

This clone was seen ten or more times. The read ends 3 residues early relative to the CDR3; the germline J gene fills the gap. The rearrangement joins TRBV7-3 to TRBJ2-2; a weak D match, TRBD1 (5 bases). Trimming took 5 bases from V and 0 from J, leaving 13 bases between them. The CDR3 covers 16 residues. The germline V gene has CDR1 SGHTA and CDR2 FQGTGA. CDR3 amino acids: CASSLRGGPNTGELFF. CDR3 DNA (partial): TGTGCCAGCAGCCTTAGGGGTGGTCCGAACACCGGGGAG. Full variable domain (remainder filled in from reference TRBV7-3 and TRBJ2-2): GAGVSQTPSNKVTEKGKYVELRCDPISGHTALYWYRQSLGQGPEFLIYFQGTGAADDSGLPNDRFFAVRPEGSVSTLKIQRTERGDSAVYLCASSLRGGPNTGELFFGEGSRLTVL.

This clone has a handful of counts. The CDR3 extends 3 residues past the end of the read, so its final part is completed from the germline J gene. The chain recombines TRBV5-1 with TRBJ1-1, with D uncertain. Trimming pared 6 bases from V and 2 bases from J, leaving 8 bases between. The CDR3 spans 12 residues. The germline V gene encodes CDR1 SGHRS and CDR2 YFSETQ. The sequenced part of the CDR3 DNA is TGCGCCAGCATCGGGGTCAACACTGAA. As protein: CASIGVNTE. The whole CDR3 is CASIGVNTEAFF.

This clone occurred many times. The read gets to within 3 residues of the CDR3 end, and the germline J gene fills in the rest. This rearrangement joins TRBV20-1 to TRBJ1-2; D call uncertain. The CDR3 contains 12 residues. The germline V gene encodes CDR1 DFQATT and CDR2 SNEGSKA (reference sequence). V was cut by 6 bases and J by 5 bases, with 13 bases left in between. The CDR3 loop reads CSAQEGWYGYTF. The CDR3 bases that were read are TGCAGTGCCCAGGAGGGTTGGTATGGC.

This clone was seen repeatedly, ten times or more. The part of the CDR3 DNA that was read is TGTGCCAGCAGGGGGGGGAGGGGGGTCTACTACGAG. It codes for CASRGGRGVYYE. From start to end, the CDR3 is CASRGGRGVYYEQYF. The chain links TRBV12-3 or TRBV12-4 to TRBJ2-7; a possible D gene is TRBD2 (7 bases). The sequenced fragment ends 3 residues before the CDR3 boundary, so the rest is inferred from the germline J gene. The CDR3 runs to 15 residues. Between the trimmed V and J ends, which lost 6 bases and 3 bases, there was a span of 18 bases.

This clone was observed at least ten times. Read data end 3 residues before the CDR3 end; the end is taken from the germline J gene. This sequence joins TRBV28 and TRBJ2-4; tentative D call: TRBD2 (6 bases). The germline CDR1 and CDR2 sequences are MDHEN and SYDVKM. Trimming took 6 bases from V and 0 from J, leaving 12 bases between them. This CDR3 has 15 amino acids. The CDR3 DNA, read in part, is TGTGCCAGCAGAACGGCGGGAATAGCCAAAAACATT. The encoded protein is CASRTAGIAKNI. The CDR3 in full is CASRTAGIAKNIQYF.

This clone appeared many times. Read sequence stops 3 residues before the CDR3 end, and the germline J gene provides the missing end. The genes are TRBV20-1 and TRBJ2-2; D perhaps matches TRBD1 (6 bases). The germline V and J ends were trimmed by 0 bases and 8 bases, with 13 bases remaining between them. Germline-derived CDR1 and CDR2 are DFQATT and SNEGSKA (reference sequence). The CDR3 consists of 14 residues. The sequenced CDR3 bases are TGCAGTGCTAGAGATAACAGGGATTCGGGGGAG. It codes for CSARDNRDSGE. The whole CDR3 sequence is CSARDNRDSGELFF.

This clone was counted at least ten times. The read gets to within 3 residues of the CDR3 end, and the germline J gene fills in the rest. The J gene is TRBJ1-2, the V gene TRBV14, with D hard to call. The germline V gene has CDR1 SGHDN and CDR2 FVKESK. V was shortened by 0 bases and J by 4 bases, with 9 bases between the two germline ends. CDR3 length: 14 amino acids. Partial CDR3 DNA: TGTGCCAGCAGCCAAGATCTTGGGCCCTATGGC. It yields the protein CASSQDLGPYG. The entire CDR3 protein is CASSQDLGPYGYTF.